This T cell receptor beta chain appears in the sequencing data of a study of graft-versus-host responses after intestinal transplantation. This CDR3 is built from 14 residues. Germline V gives CDR1 SGHDT, CDR2 YYEEEE. Trimming shortened V by 3 bases and J by 0 bases, and 7 bases separated the two germline ends. Profiling relied on immunoSEQ multiplex PCR, and the TCRdb table lists in-frame clones only, not all of them. Seen here are approximately 89,000 clones, roughly 91% observed once, and the top ten hold about 1.1%. With regard to this clone: Its antigen is as yet unknown.

The sample was unstimulated CD8+ T cells sorted from spleen or lymph node cells, taken before transplant. The clonotype originates from a human donor who was the organ donor for an intestinal transplant. The chain links TRBV5-6 to TRBJ2-1; D gene uncertain. CDR3 protein: CASSSLSSYNEQFF. DNA for the CDR3: TGTGCCAGCAGCTCCCTGAGCTCCTACAATGAGCAGTTCTTC.